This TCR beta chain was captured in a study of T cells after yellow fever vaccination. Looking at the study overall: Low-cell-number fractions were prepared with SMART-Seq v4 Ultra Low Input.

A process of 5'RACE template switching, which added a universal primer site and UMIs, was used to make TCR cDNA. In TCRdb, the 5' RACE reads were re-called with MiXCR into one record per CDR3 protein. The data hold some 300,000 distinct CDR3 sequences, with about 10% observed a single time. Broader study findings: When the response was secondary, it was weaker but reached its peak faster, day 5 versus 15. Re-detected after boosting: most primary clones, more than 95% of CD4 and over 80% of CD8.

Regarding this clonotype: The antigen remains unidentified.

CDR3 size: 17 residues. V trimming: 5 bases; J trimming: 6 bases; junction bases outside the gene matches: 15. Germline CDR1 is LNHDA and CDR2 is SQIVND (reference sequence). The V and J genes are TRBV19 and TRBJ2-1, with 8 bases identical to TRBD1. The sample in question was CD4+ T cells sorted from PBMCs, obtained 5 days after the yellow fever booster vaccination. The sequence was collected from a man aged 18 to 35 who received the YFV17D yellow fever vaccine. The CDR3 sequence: CASSGRQGSAPANEQFF. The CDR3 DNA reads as TGTGCCAGTAGTGGCCGACAGGGGTCCGCGCCGGCCAATGAGCAGTTCTTC.